A single sample gave rise to the 20 T cell receptor beta chains below, sequenced in a study of cytomegalovirus exposure and HLA in healthy donors. This PCR relied on a set of 60 Vbeta primers and 13 Jbeta primers. Sequencing was performed with immunoSEQ multiplex PCR; in TCRdb, only in-frame clones are kept and a portion is missing. This repertoire shows 250,000 or so clones, more than 70% found once; its top ten account for roughly 1.3%. Sequencing input: PBMCs. Every receptor here comes from a human donor in good health.

The J gene is TRBJ2-3, the V gene TRBV5-4; 7 positions agree with TRBD2. Germline-derived CDR1 and CDR2 are SGHNT and YYREEE (reference sequence). The CDR3 runs to 17 residues. The J segment lost 3 bases and the V segment lost 4 bases, leaving 14 bases of the junction unmatched. CDR3 nucleotide sequence: TGTGCCAGCAGCCACCGAGACTGGCGGGAGTATACAGATACGCAGTATTTT. This codes for CASSHRDWREYTDTQYF.

V is TRBV28 and J is TRBJ2-7; D ambiguous. The CDR3 has 17 residues. Germline V gene data show CDR1 as MDHEN and CDR2 as SYDVKM. Trimming removed 2 bases at V and 4 bases at J, with 21 bases between. The CDR3 DNA follows: TGTGCCAGCAGTTTACGCAAGAACAGTCTTACGACGTACGAGCAGTACTTC. Amino acid sequence: CASSLRKNSLTTYEQYF.

The genes are TRBV5-1 and TRBJ2-2; D possibly corresponds to TRBD2 (6 bases). Trimming left V 4 bases short and J 1 base short, with 11 bases between. The CDR3 runs to 15 residues. Germline CDR1 is SGHRS and CDR2 is YFSETQ. The CDR3 spells CASSAGTQNTGELFF. The CDR3 region has the DNA TGCGCCAGCAGCGCCGGGACTCAGAACACCGGGGAGCTGTTTTTT. The full variable domain, in which reference TRBV5-1 and TRBJ2-2 provide the parts outside the CDR3, is KAGVTQTPRYLIKTRGQQVTLSCSPISGHRSVSWYQQTPGQGLQFLFEYFSETQRNKGNFPGRFSGRQFSNSRSEMNVSTLELGDSALYLCASSAGTQNTGELFFGEGSRLTVL.

The V and J genes are TRBV9 and TRBJ2-7, with TRBD1 as a possible D gene (6 bases). Germline values: CDR1 SGDLS, CDR2 YYNGEE. V shed 3 bases and J shed 3 bases, with 13 bases lying between them. The CDR3 runs to 14 residues. The CDR3 DNA reads TGTGCCAGCAGCGGCCGGGACACGGACTACGAGCAGTACTTC. It codes for CASSGRDTDYEQYF. Full variable domain (missing parts from reference TRBV9 and TRBJ2-7): DSGVTQTPKHLITATGQRVTLRCSPRSGDLSVYWYQQSLDQGLQFLIQYYNGEERAKGNILERFSAQQFPDLHSELNLSSLELGDSALYFCASSGRDTDYEQYFGPGTRLTVT.

The chain combines TRBV2 with TRBJ1-5; perhaps TRBD1 as D (6 bases). Trimming took off 1 base at V and 1 base at J, with 8 bases between the two ends. The CDR3 covers 15 residues. CDR1 and CDR2 from the germline V gene are SNHLY and FYNNEI. CDR3 protein: CASSEGTASNQPQHF. In nucleotides, the CDR3 is TGTGCCAGCAGTGAAGGGACAGCAAGCAATCAGCCCCAGCATTTT.

The rearrangement uses TRBV5-4 and TRBJ1-5; D not certain. In germline, CDR1 is SGHNT, CDR2 YYREEE (reference sequence). This CDR3 has 12 amino acids. V lost 2 bases and J 6 bases, leaving 6 bases between the germline ends. The CDR3 DNA reads as TGTGCCAGCAGCTTTGAGCGTCAGCCCCAGCATTTT. This gives the protein CASSFERQPQHF.

The V call is TRBV6-1, the J call TRBJ2-7, with TRBD2 identical over 10 bases. In germline, CDR1 is MNHNS, CDR2 SASEGT. This CDR3 comprises 15 residues. Trimming took 6 bases from V and 7 from J; bases not matched to a gene: 12. CDR3 in DNA: TGTGCCAGCAGACTCCTAGCGGGAGCTAGGAGGGAGCAGTACTTC. It is translated as CASRLLAGARREQYF.

The J gene is TRBJ1-4, the V gene TRBV15, with TRBD1 as a possible D gene (6 bases). The germline V gene encodes CDR1 LNHNV and CDR2 YYDKDF (reference sequence). The ends were cut back, 0 bases at V and 3 bases at J, with 11 bases in the middle. The CDR3 consists of 16 residues. CDR3 nucleotide sequence: TGTGCCACCAGCAGAGATAGGGGGTTGGCTAATGAAAAACTGTTTTTT. Residues: CATSRDRGLANEKLFF. Variable domain in full (rest from reference TRBV15 and TRBJ1-4): DAMVIQNPRYQVTQFGKPVTLSCSQTLNHNVMYWYQQKSSQAPKLLFHYYDKDFNNEADTPDNFQSRRPNTSFCFLDIRSPGLGDTAMYLCATSRDRGLANEKLFFGSGTQLSVL.

This chain links TRBV27 with TRBJ2-3; TRBD2 matches at 7 bases. Germline-derived CDR1 and CDR2 are MNHEY and SMNVEV (reference sequence). With V trimmed by 5 bases and J by 3 bases, 23 bases remained unmatched. CDR3 length equals 20 residues. The CDR3: CASSGSRESGTYASTDTQYF. CDR3 DNA sequence: TGTGCCAGCAGTGGCTCCAGGGAGAGCGGGACGTACGCCAGTACAGATACGCAGTATTTT.

The chain combines TRBV19 with TRBJ2-2, with 7 bases fitting TRBD2. Looked up from germline, CDR1 is LNHDA and CDR2 is SQIVND (reference sequence). V gave up 6 bases and J gave up 5 bases; unmatched junction bases: 6. CDR3 size: 14 residues. The CDR3 nucleotides read TGTGCCAGTAGGAGGCGGGAGCGTACCGGGGAGCTGTTTTTT. It yields the protein CASRRRERTGELFF.

The V call is TRBV19, the J call TRBJ2-3, with TRBD1 matching over 7 bases. Per the germline V gene, CDR1 is LNHDA and CDR2 is SQIVND (reference sequence). The CDR3 is made up of 16 amino acids. J gave up 2 bases and V 5 bases, and 10 bases lay outside the gene matches. The DNA for the CDR3 is TGTGCCAGTAGTCTTACCGGGACAGATTACACAGATACGCAGTATTTT. Its protein is CASSLTGTDYTDTQYF. Supplemented by reference TRBV19 and TRBJ2-3, the full variable domain reads DGGITQSPKYLFRKEGQNVTLSCEQNLNHDAMYWYRQDPGQGLRLIYYSQIVNDFQKGDIAEGYSVSREKKESFPLTVTSAQKNPTAFYLCASSLTGTDYTDTQYFGPGTRLTVL.

Only one count was recorded for this clone. The chain joins TRBV7-6 to TRBJ2-1, with TRBD2 matching 11 bases. J gave up 1 base and V 4 bases, and 6 bases lay outside the gene matches. This CDR3 has 17 residues. CDR1 SGHVS and CDR2 FNYEAQ come from the germline V gene. CDR3 amino acids: CASSSLAGGTSYNEQFF. In DNA form, the CDR3 reads TGTGCCAGCAGCTCTCTAGCGGGAGGAACGTCCTACAATGAGCAGTTCTTC.

V is TRBV10-3 and J is TRBJ2-3; D is possibly TRBD1 (6 bases). Germline assignment: CDR1 ENHRY and CDR2 SYGVKD. The CDR3 has 16 amino acids. Between the trimmed V and J ends, which lost 5 bases and 4 bases, there was a span of 19 bases. The CDR3 is CAISLNRELRSDTQYF. In DNA form, the CDR3 reads TGTGCCATCAGTCTGAACAGGGAGCTACGGTCAGATACGCAGTATTTT.

The chain links TRBV28 to TRBJ1-2; D possibly corresponds to TRBD1 (5 bases). CDR3 size: 14 residues. Germline V gene lookup returns CDR1 MDHEN and CDR2 SYDVKM. The V end lost 5 bases, the J end lost 1 base, and 11 bases lay between the germline ends. The DNA for the CDR3 is TGTGCCAGCAGTCGCGACAGTAGTAACTATGGCTACACCTTC. Translated: CASSRDSSNYGYTF.

The chain is built from TRBV11-2 and TRBJ2-1; possible D gene TRBD2, 6 bases. V lost 5 bases and J lost 5, with 16 bases in between. This CDR3 contains 15 residues. Germline-derived CDR1 and CDR2 are SGHAT and FQNNGV. DNA for the CDR3: TGTGCCAGCAGCGATCTAGCGCAACTAAACAATGAGCAGTTCTTC. Protein sequence: CASSDLAQLNNEQFF.

The chain links TRBV10-1 to TRBJ2-5; weak D call: TRBD1 (6 bases). Germline V CDR1 and CDR2: WNHNN, SYGVQD (reference sequence). V dropped 6 bases and J dropped 1 base, with 9 bases sitting between them. There are 13 residues in the CDR3. The DNA of the CDR3 is TGCGCCAGCAGCGACAGGCCCCAAGAGACCCAGTACTTC. It translates to CASSDRPQETQYF.

The rearrangement joins TRBV5-1 to TRBJ2-1; perhaps TRBD1 as D (5 bases). The CDR3 loop spans 15 amino acids. CDR1 is SGHRS, CDR2 YFSETQ, per germline. V lost 5 bases and J 8 bases, leaving 20 bases between the germline ends. The CDR3 spells CASSRADNAGDEQFF. CDR3 coding DNA: TGCGCCAGCAGTAGGGCGGACAATGCTGGCGATGAGCAGTTCTTC. Full variable domain (remainder filled in from reference TRBV5-1 and TRBJ2-1): KAGVTQTPRYLIKTRGQQVTLSCSPISGHRSVSWYQQTPGQGLQFLFEYFSETQRNKGNFPGRFSGRQFSNSRSEMNVSTLELGDSALYLCASSRADNAGDEQFFGPGTRLTVL.

This clone occurred a few times. The chain carries TRBV7-2 and TRBJ1-5; 8 bases map to TRBD1. After removal of 6 bases from V and 5 bases from J, the junction contained 6 bases not matched to a gene. The CDR3 extends over 14 amino acids. Germline lookup yields CDR1 SGHTA and CDR2 FQGNSA. Here the CDR3 reads CASSPTGVDQPQHF. For the CDR3, the DNA is TGTGCCAGCAGTCCGACAGGGGTCGATCAGCCCCAGCATTTT.

The rearrangement uses TRBV7-9 and TRBJ2-7, with 9 positions matching TRBD1. Germline CDR1 is SEHNR and CDR2 is FQNEAQ (reference sequence). The CDR3 extends over 13 amino acids. The junction had 4 bases not matched to a gene; V was cut back by 8 bases and J by 2 bases. In nucleotides, the CDR3 is TGTGCCAGCGGGGGGACAGGGCCCTACGAGCAGTACTTC. Translated: CASGGTGPYEQYF.

The chain combines TRBV28 with TRBJ1-4; maybe TRBD1 (6 bases). The V and J ends lost 5 bases and 3 bases respectively, with 13 bases between them. Germline CDR1 MDHEN, CDR2 SYDVKM. CDR3 size: 15 residues. In DNA, the CDR3 is TGTGCCAGCAGTGCCCACAGGGCCCCTAATGAAAAACTGTTTTTT. Protein sequence: CASSAHRAPNEKLFF.